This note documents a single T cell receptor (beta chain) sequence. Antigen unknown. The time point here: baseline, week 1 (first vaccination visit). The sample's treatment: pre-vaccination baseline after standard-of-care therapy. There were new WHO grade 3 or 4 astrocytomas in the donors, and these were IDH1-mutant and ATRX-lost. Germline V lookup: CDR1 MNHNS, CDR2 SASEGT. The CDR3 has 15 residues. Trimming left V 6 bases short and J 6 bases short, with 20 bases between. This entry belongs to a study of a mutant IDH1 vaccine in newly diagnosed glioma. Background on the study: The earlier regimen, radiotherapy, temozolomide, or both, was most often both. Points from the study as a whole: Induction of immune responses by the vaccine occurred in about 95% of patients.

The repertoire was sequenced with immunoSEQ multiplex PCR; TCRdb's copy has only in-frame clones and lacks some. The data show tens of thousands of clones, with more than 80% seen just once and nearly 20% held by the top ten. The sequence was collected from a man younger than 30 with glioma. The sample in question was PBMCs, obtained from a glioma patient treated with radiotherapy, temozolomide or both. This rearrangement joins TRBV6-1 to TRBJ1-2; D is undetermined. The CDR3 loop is CASSESSRRRDGYTF. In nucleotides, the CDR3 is TGTGCCAGCAGCGAAAGCTCCAGGCGACGTGATGGCTACACCTTC.